The 8 T cell receptor beta chains in this list originate from one sample, sequenced in a study of T cells in Graves' hyperthyroidism and ophthalmopathy. Researchers took RNA transcripts and amplified the TCR beta CDR3 regions from them. The TCR CDR3 first-round RT-PCR relied on the HTBI primer set. TCRdb used MiXCR to reprocess the multiplex PCR reads, holding one entry per CDR3 protein. The sample holds around 60,000 distinct CDR3 sequences, around 50% seen once. The sequenced material came from blood. These receptors were collected from a woman aged 30 to 39 with Graves' ophthalmopathy.

This clonotype was counted at least ten times. The chain carries TRBV3-1 and TRBJ2-3, with unresolved D. The CDR3 contains 14 residues. Trimming removed 1 base at V and 6 bases at J, with 11 bases between. Germline CDR1 is LGHDT and CDR2 is YNNKEL (reference sequence). The CDR3 here is CASSQVAGVDTQYF. CDR3 sequence (DNA): TGTGCCAGCAGCCAAGTCGCTGGAGTGGATACGCAGTATTTT.

Judged by abundance, this clonotype is medium-sized. The chain employs TRBV15 and TRBJ1-5; D is undetermined. The CDR3 consists of 15 residues. CDR1 and CDR2 from the germline V gene are LNHNV and YYDKDF (reference sequence). Trimming stripped 1 base from V and 3 bases from J, with 10 bases between. This CDR3 is CATSRGSVSNQPQHF. CDR3 nucleotides: TGTGCCACCAGCAGAGGGTCAGTATCCAATCAGCCCCAGCATTTT.

The V and J genes are TRBV20-1 and TRBJ1-5, with D perhaps matching TRBD1 (5 bases). Trimming removed 1 base from V and 13 bases from J, with 20 bases in between. This CDR3 has 14 residues. Germline V gene data show CDR1 as DFQATT and CDR2 as SNEGSKA (reference sequence). The CDR3 nucleotides are TGCAGTGCTAGAGGGCAGGGCGGTCATAGCAATCAGCATTTT. It specifies CSARGQGGHSNQHF.

This clonotype was found many times. J is TRBJ1-3 and V is TRBV28; D uncertain. Germline values: CDR1 MDHEN, CDR2 SYDVKM. V was pared by 5 bases and J by 0 bases, with 8 bases between. The CDR3 extends over 14 amino acids. The CDR3 loop reads CASSQLDSGNTIYF. CDR3 nucleotides: TGTGCCAGCAGTCAACTTGACTCTGGAAACACCATATATTTT.

This clonotype was seen repeatedly, ten times or more. V and J are TRBV2 and TRBJ2-3, with 10 positions matching TRBD1. The CDR3 covers 14 residues. The V segment lost 6 bases and the J segment 7 bases; nucleotides outside the gene matches: 7. Germline V gene lookup returns CDR1 SNHLY and CDR2 FYNNEI. CDR3: CASRKGQGSYTQYF. Written as DNA, the CDR3 is TGTGCCAGCAGAAAGGGACAGGGGAGTTATACGCAGTATTTT.

In this sample, this clonotype turned up many times. V gene TRBV2 combines with J gene TRBJ1-1; perhaps TRBD1 as D (6 bases). CDR3 size: 13 residues. V shed 6 bases and J shed 0 bases, with 8 bases lying between them. In germline, CDR1 is SNHLY, CDR2 FYNNEI. The CDR3 coding sequence is TGTGCCAGCAGCCGGACAGTGAACACTGAAGCTTTCTTT. It is translated as CASSRTVNTEAFF.

In its sample, this clonotype was seen many times. The chain combines TRBV7-8 with TRBJ2-6; 8 nucleotides agree with TRBD2. J lost 12 bases, V lost 8 bases, and 12 bases had no gene match. Germline values: CDR1 SGHVS, CDR2 FQNEAQ. This CDR3 spans 14 amino acids. CDR3 region: CASLASGPEGVLTF. DNA for the CDR3: TGTGCCAGCCTGGCTAGCGGGCCTGAAGGCGTCCTGACTTTC.

This clonotype was observed many times. The J gene is TRBJ1-5, the V gene TRBV29-1; 7 bases match TRBD1. The CDR3 consists of 14 residues. V lost 5 bases to trimming and J lost 7 bases; unmatched junction nucleotides: 11. Germline V gene sequence: CDR1 SQVTM, CDR2 ANQGSEA. CDR3 sequence: CSVSQGKGDQPQHF. The CDR3 DNA is TGCAGCGTTTCACAGGGGAAGGGCGACCAGCCCCAGCATTTT.